The source of this TCR beta chain is a study of T-cell memory formation after mild COVID-19. At the level of the study: The study found TCR clusters largely donor specific.

Details on this clonotype: Its target is not known.

V was trimmed by 2 bases and J by 2 bases, leaving 13 bases between them. The germline V gene has CDR1 LGHDT and CDR2 YNNKEL (reference sequence). The CDR3 has 15 residues. 5'RACE primed from the constant segment yielded TCR alpha and TCR beta cDNA libraries bearing sample barcodes and UMIs. MiXCR was run by TCRdb on the 5' RACE reads, yielding one entry per CDR3 protein. The table includes some 450,000 distinct CDR3 sequences, roughly 18% detected once. Study-level results: CD4+ clones that contracted lay mainly in CM and EM; CD8+ ones lay in EMRA. Contracting clones from day 15 to 85 had balanced CD4/CD8; later expanders favoured CD4+.

The genes are TRBV3-1 and TRBJ2-7; D ambiguous. Input material: PBMCs or a T cell subset sorted from them (not recorded which). The clonotype was recovered from a man aged 18-30 years who had mild COVID-19 (a few samples of this study predate the infection). Cell type and time point are not known. The CDR3 DNA sequence: TGTGCCAGCAGCCAATCAGGAGTGCCCCCCTACGAGCAGTACGTC. Its protein is CASSQSGVPPYEQYV.